This T cell receptor (beta chain) was sequenced in a study of cytomegalovirus exposure and HLA in healthy donors. Study as a whole: Falling in the Caucasian-associated ancestry cluster were about four fifths of approximately 400 genotyped donors.

As to this clone: Its specificity is not known.

CDR3 length: 13 residues. Looked up from germline, CDR1 is SGHTA and CDR2 is FQGNSA. Trimming removed 5 bases from V and 10 bases from J; junction bases left unmatched: 6. Study-wide results and limits: The likely explanation for a cluster of highly shared sequence variants was sequencing artifact.

13 Jbeta primers and 60 Vbeta primers were used for the PCR. Using immunoSEQ multiplex PCR, the repertoire was profiled, and TCRdb retains in-frame clones only, with some absent. The table includes more than 150,000 clones, around 80% detected once. The rearrangement uses TRBV7-2 and TRBJ2-1; TRBD1 matches at 9 bases. This TCR derives from a young man in good health and CMV-seronegative. The sequenced material came from PBMCs. The CDR3 reads CASSRDREKEQFF. The CDR3 DNA reads TGTGCCAGCAGCCGGGACAGGGAAAAGGAGCAGTTCTTC.